A single sample is the source of the 23 T cell receptor beta chains below, sequenced in a study of OX40 agonist ivuxolimab in advanced cancers. Library preparation used the immunoSEQ multiplex PCR assay. TCRdb retrieved this table from immuneACCESS and kept in-frame rearrangements only. Not all clones are present; in checked studies, unresolved V genes account for under half, and no reason is known for the remainder. Recorded for this sample are around 62,000 clones; 85% of them occurred a single time. The ten top clones hold about 0.68% of the sample. Sequenced material: CD4+ or CD8+ T cells sorted from blood, taken in a trial of the OX40 agonist ivuxolimab. The source of these receptors is an adult with an advanced solid tumor such as melanoma, head and neck, liver or kidney cancer.

The CDR3 spells CASSENLGLSGNTIYF. In DNA, the CDR3 is TGTGCCAGCAGTGAAAACCTGGGCCTCTCTGGAAACACCATATATTTT. This chain uses TRBV6-1 with TRBJ1-3; D remains ambiguous. The V end lost 2 bases, the J end lost 0 bases, and 11 bases lay between the germline ends. The CDR3 is 16 amino acids. The germline V gene encodes CDR1 MNHNS and CDR2 SASEGT.

The chain employs TRBV7-9 and TRBJ2-2; D not certain. The germline CDR1 and CDR2 sequences are SEHNR and FQNEAQ (reference sequence). Trimming cost V 1 base and J 2 bases, with 11 bases left between them. CDR3 length: 16 residues. The CDR3 here is CASSLGQVPNTGELFF. CDR3 coding DNA: TGTGCCAGCAGCTTAGGGCAGGTACCTAACACCGGGGAGCTGTTTTTT.

This clone has more than one count but fewer than ten. The J gene is TRBJ2-5, the V gene TRBV7-2, with D tentatively TRBD1 (7 bases). Trimming took off 2 bases at V and 5 bases at J, with 21 bases between the two ends. CDR1 is SGHTA and CDR2 is FQGNSA in the germline V gene. The CDR3 runs 17 residues. CDR3 coding DNA: TGTGCCAGCAGCTTAATTTCCGGAGGGCAGGGGGAGGAGACCCAGTACTTC. The encoded protein is CASSLISGGQGEETQYF.

The chain combines TRBV5-8 with TRBJ2-2, with 8 bases fitting TRBD1. CDR1 is SGHTS and CDR2 is YDEGEE in the germline V gene. V was pared by 1 base and J by 4 bases, with 6 bases of the junction left unmatched. There are 16 residues in the CDR3. The CDR3 protein is CASSLRQGMSTGELFF. The CDR3 DNA follows: TGTGCCAGCAGCTTGAGACAGGGGATGTCCACCGGGGAGCTGTTTTTT. The variable domain in full, with the rest retrieved from reference TRBV5-8 and TRBJ2-2, is EAGVTQSPTHLIKTRGQQATLRCSPISGHTSVYWYQQALGLGLQFLLWYDEGEERNRGNFPPRFSGRQFPNYSSELNVNALELEDSALYLCASSLRQGMSTGELFFGEGSRLTVL.

This chain uses TRBV7-2 with TRBJ1-1; D gene ambiguous. Germline assignment: CDR1 SGHTA and CDR2 FQGNSA. With 8 bases removed from V and 6 bases from J, the gap between germline ends came to 16 bases. The CDR3 consists of 13 residues. The CDR3 spells CASFTPNTPEAFF. The CDR3 DNA is TGTGCCAGCTTCACCCCGAATACACCTGAAGCTTTCTTT.

The chain recombines TRBV5-5 with TRBJ1-3; no firm D call. Per germline, CDR1 SGHKS and CDR2 YYEKEE (reference sequence). This CDR3 has 15 amino acids. V lost 0 bases and J lost 0, with 7 bases in between. The CDR3 region is CASSLVAISGNTIYF. For the CDR3, the DNA is TGTGCCAGCAGCTTGGTGGCGATCTCTGGAAACACCATATATTTT.

The chain recombines TRBV4-3 with TRBJ1-4; tentative D call: TRBD1 (6 bases). This CDR3 spans 15 amino acids. V was shortened by 1 base and J by 6 bases, with 12 bases between the two germline ends. Germline loops: CDR1 LGHNA, CDR2 YSLEER. In nucleotides, the CDR3 is TGCGCCAGCAGCCAAGTGTGGGGGGGCCATGAAAAACTGTTTTTT. This sequence encodes CASSQVWGGHEKLFF.

V gene TRBV7-2 combines with J gene TRBJ2-7; unclear D gene. V lost 1 base, J lost 6 bases, and 7 bases lay in between. Germline CDR1 is SGHTA and CDR2 is FQGNSA. CDR3 length: 12 amino acids. Written as DNA, the CDR3 is TGTGCCAGCAGCTTAGGTCCATCCGAGCAGTACTTC. Translating gives CASSLGPSEQYF.

The chain combines TRBV7-9 with TRBJ2-5; 11 bases fit TRBD1. This CDR3 comprises 14 residues. Germline V gene data show CDR1 as SEHNR and CDR2 as FQNEAQ (reference sequence). Unmatched junction bases numbered 3, after V lost 4 bases and J lost 5 bases. DNA for the CDR3: TGTGCCAGCAGCTGGTGGGACAGGGGGGAGACCCAGTACTTC. Translated, it gives CASSWWDRGETQYF.

The V and J genes are TRBV20-1 and TRBJ2-3; D is possibly TRBD1 (5 bases). The ends were cut back, 8 bases at V and 9 bases at J, with 15 bases in the middle. The CDR3 runs to 11 residues. Germline V lookup: CDR1 DFQATT, CDR2 SNEGSKA (reference sequence). This CDR3 is CSSTREATQYF. The CDR3 DNA follows: TGCAGTTCGACCAGGGAAGCGACGCAGTATTTT.

This chain joins TRBV19 and TRBJ1-2; no clear D. The ends were cut back, 6 bases at V and 2 bases at J, with 7 bases in the middle. The CDR3 has 12 residues. Per germline, CDR1 LNHDA and CDR2 SQIVND (reference sequence). The CDR3 reads CASRVGNYGYTF. DNA for the CDR3: TGTGCCAGTAGAGTGGGGAACTATGGCTACACCTTC.

V and J are TRBV5-1 and TRBJ1-4; tentative D call: TRBD1 (6 bases). Germline CDR1 SGHRS, CDR2 YFSETQ. The length of the CDR3 is 16 residues. The V end was cut by 1 base, the J end by 2 bases, with 12 bases between. CDR3 in amino acids: CASSLFQGSTNEKLFF. In DNA, the CDR3 is TGCGCCAGCAGCTTGTTCCAGGGGAGCACTAATGAAAAACTGTTTTTT.

This chain joins TRBV7-2 and TRBJ1-6; no reliable D call. V gave up 3 bases and J gave up 14 bases, with 14 bases separating them. Looked up from germline, CDR1 is SGHTA and CDR2 is FQGNSA. CDR3 length: 13 residues. The CDR3 DNA sequence: TGTGCCAGCAGCTTCGGCCCAAATAGATCCCTCCACTTT. Translating gives CASSFGPNRSLHF. Full variable domain (remainder filled in from reference TRBV7-2 and TRBJ1-6): GAGVSQSPSNKVTEKGKDVELRCDPISGHTALYWYRQSLGQGLEFLIYFQGNSAPDKSGLPSDRFSAERTGGSVSTLTIQRTQQEDSAVYLCASSFGPNRSLHFGNGTRLTVT.

The chain uses TRBV28 and TRBJ1-6, with D perhaps matching TRBD1 (5 bases). Germline values: CDR1 MDHEN, CDR2 SYDVKM. This CDR3 has 12 amino acids. V lost 2 bases to trimming and J lost 15 bases, with 11 bases between them. CDR3 DNA: TGTGCCAGCAGTTTAATGGGGGAACACCTCCACTTT. Protein sequence: CASSLMGEHLHF.

The chain has TRBV7-9 and TRBJ2-2; the match to TRBD1 covers 7 bases. The CDR3 runs 17 residues. Germline CDR1 reads SEHNR; CDR2 reads FQNEAQ (reference sequence). The V gene end was trimmed by 6 bases and the J gene end by 1 base; junction bases not matched to a gene: 11. The CDR3 DNA sequence: TGTGCCAGCAGTCAGAAGAGGTGGACAGGGAACACCGGGGAGCTGTTTTTT. The encoded protein is CASSQKRWTGNTGELFF.

The chain links TRBV6-4 to TRBJ2-1; D is possibly TRBD1 (5 bases). Germline loops: CDR1 MRHNA, CDR2 SNTAGT. V lost 4 bases and J 8 bases, leaving 24 bases between the germline ends. The CDR3 covers 17 residues. The DNA for the CDR3 is TGTGCCAGCAGTGCCAACCCGACCCCCGCCAGGGTACATGAGCAGTTCTTC. Its translation: CASSANPTPARVHEQFF.

This clone was counted between two and nine times. The chain uses TRBV5-1 and TRBJ1-6; no reliable D call. Germline-derived CDR1 and CDR2 are SGHRS and YFSETQ. V dropped 0 bases and J dropped 8 bases, with 6 bases sitting between them. The CDR3 sequence is 13 residues long. For the CDR3, the DNA is TGCGCCAGCAGCTTGGAACAGCATTCACCCCTCCACTTT. Protein: CASSLEQHSPLHF. Combining the CDR3 with reference TRBV5-1 and TRBJ1-6 gives the whole variable domain KAGVTQTPRYLIKTRGQQVTLSCSPISGHRSVSWYQQTPGQGLQFLFEYFSETQRNKGNFPGRFSGRQFSNSRSEMNVSTLELGDSALYLCASSLEQHSPLHFGNGTRLTVT.

This sequence joins TRBV18 and TRBJ1-1; D remains ambiguous. Trimming left V 4 bases short and J 5 bases short, with 5 bases between. The CDR3 is 11 amino acids. Germline-derived CDR1 and CDR2 are KGHSH and LQKENI. The DNA of the CDR3 is TGTGCCAGCTCACAGGGTACTGAAGCTTTCTTT. Translating it yields CASSQGTEAFF.

This clone was detected only once. CDR3 in DNA: TGTGCCAGCTCACCACCGGGCCCGGACAGGGCAGGGGAGACCCAGTACTTC. As protein: CASSPPGPDRAGETQYF. The chain is built from TRBV18 and TRBJ2-5, with 8 nucleotides matching TRBD1. V shed 0 bases, J shed 5 bases, and the junction held 11 bases outside the gene matches. This CDR3 has 17 amino acids. From germline, CDR1 is KGHSH and CDR2 LQKENI.

The gene calls are TRBV6-6 and TRBJ1-5, with 7 positions matching TRBD1. The V gene's germline CDR1 is MNHNY and CDR2 SVGAGI (reference sequence). After removal of 7 bases from V and 4 bases from J, the junction contained 4 bases not matched to a gene. The CDR3 spans 13 residues. The CDR3 loop is CASTWDRNQPQHF. As DNA, the CDR3 is TGTGCCAGCACCTGGGACAGAAATCAGCCCCAGCATTTT.

A single count supports this clone. The chain joins TRBV7-8 to TRBJ1-2, with D tentatively TRBD1 (5 bases). CDR3 size: 14 residues. Looked up from germline, CDR1 is SGHVS and CDR2 is FQNEAQ. V was pared by 5 bases and J by 2 bases, with 12 bases between. As DNA, the CDR3 is TGTGCCAGCAGCGAGCGGGGGAGCAACTATGGCTACACCTTC. This translates into CASSERGSNYGYTF. Full variable domain (outside the CDR3, taken from reference TRBV7-8 and TRBJ1-2): GAGVSQSPRYKVAKRGQDVALRCDPISGHVSLFWYQQALGQGPEFLTYFQNEAQLDKSGLPSDRFFAERPEGSVSTLKIQRTQQEDSAVYLCASSERGSNYGYTFGSGTRLTVV.

This clone has just a few counts. The rearrangement links TRBV2 to TRBJ1-6, with a possible D match to TRBD1 (5 bases). V was trimmed by 5 bases and J by 11 bases, leaving 10 bases between them. Germline V CDR1 and CDR2: SNHLY, FYNNEI. CDR3 length: 12 residues. The CDR3 sequence: CASSSMGAPLHF. The CDR3 region has the DNA TGTGCCAGCAGTTCAATGGGGGCACCCCTCCACTTT.

The chain has TRBV9 and TRBJ2-1, with 7 bases lining up with TRBD1. The CDR3 loop spans 15 amino acids. The trim removed 0 bases at V and 4 bases at J, leaving 4 bases unmatched. The germline gives CDR1 SGDLS, CDR2 YYNGEE. The CDR3 spells CASSVAVRGYNEQFF. The CDR3 DNA follows: TGTGCCAGCAGCGTAGCTGTCAGGGGGTACAATGAGCAGTTCTTC.